This TCR beta chain is drawn from a study of T cell responses to AZD1222 COVID-19 vaccine. Findings and limits, study-wide: Among those given AZD1222, only 5 to 7 were seropositive at baseline. Nearly half of spike-specific TCRs reportedly go after variant regions that carry no mutations.

A remark on this clone: What it binds is not known.

The CDR3 runs to 13 residues. From germline, CDR1 is SQVTM and CDR2 ANQGSEA. V lost 6 bases and J lost 6, with 16 bases in between. Sequencing used immunoSEQ multiplex PCR; TCRdb keeps in-frame clones, though not all of them. The table has some 97,000 clones, nearly 95% seen once. This TCR came from an adult in good health. This specimen was peripheral blood, taken on day 0 of AZD1222 vaccination. The gene calls are TRBV29-1 and TRBJ2-3; tentatively, D is TRBD1 or TRBD2 (5 bases each). CDR3 bases: TGCAGCGTAGGGACGGCGGTCGGGGATACGCAGTATTTT. Translating gives CSVGTAVGDTQYF.